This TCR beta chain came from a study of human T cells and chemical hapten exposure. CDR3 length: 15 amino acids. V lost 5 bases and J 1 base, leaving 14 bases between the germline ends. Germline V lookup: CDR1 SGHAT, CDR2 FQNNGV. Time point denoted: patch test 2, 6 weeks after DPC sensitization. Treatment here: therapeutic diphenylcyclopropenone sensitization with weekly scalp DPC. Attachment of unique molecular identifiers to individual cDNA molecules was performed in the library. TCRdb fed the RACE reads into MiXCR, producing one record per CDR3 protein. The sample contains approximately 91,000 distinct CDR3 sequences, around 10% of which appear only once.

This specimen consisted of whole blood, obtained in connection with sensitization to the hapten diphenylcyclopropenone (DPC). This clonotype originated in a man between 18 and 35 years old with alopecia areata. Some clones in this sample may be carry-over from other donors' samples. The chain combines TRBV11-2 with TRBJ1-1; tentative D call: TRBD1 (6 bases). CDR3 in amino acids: CASSTVLGQNTEAFF. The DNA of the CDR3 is TGTGCCAGCAGCACCGTCTTGGGACAGAACACTGAAGCTTTCTTT.